The rows below give T cell receptor beta chains drawn from one sample of a study of TIL therapy for anti-PD-1-resistant metastatic lung cancer. Clones were sequenced by immunoSEQ multiplex PCR, and TCRdb holds only the in-frame ones, with some missing. The table has tens of thousands of clones, 69% seen once. The sample consisted of blood, taken at baseline. These receptors all stem from a person aged 25 to 85 with non-small cell lung cancer. CDR3s include the opening cysteine and the closing phenylalanine or tryptophan. A D gene is named only where the DNA matches it firmly. Only some rows state a clone size, as once, few, many or a class for expanded clones.

v_call: TRBV28
j_call: TRBJ2-1
d_call: TRBD2
clone_size: once
cdr3_nt: TGTGCCAGCAGTTCCCCGGGACTAGCGGGGTCCAGGCAGTTCTTC
cdr3_aa: CASSSPGLAGSRQFF

v_call: TRBV9
j_call: TRBJ2-1
d_call: TRBD2
clone_size: few
cdr3_nt: TGTGCCAGCAGCGTAGCGGGACTAGAAAGGAATGAGCAGTTCTTC
cdr3_aa: CASSVAGLERNEQFF

v_call: TRBV5-1
j_call: TRBJ2-7
d_call: TRBD2
clone_size: NA
cdr3_nt: TGCGCCAGCAGACGGACTAGCGGGAGTTACGAGCAGTACTTC
cdr3_aa: CASRRTSGSYEQYF

v_call: TRBV6-1
j_call: TRBJ2-7
d_call: NA
clone_size: NA
cdr3_nt: TGTGCCAGCAGTGAAATAGGGCAGTACTTC
cdr3_aa: CASSEIGQYF

v_call: TRBV6-6
j_call: TRBJ2-1
d_call: NA
clone_size: NA
cdr3_nt: TGTGCCAGCAGTTACTTTTCCGGGCTCAATGAGCAGTTCTTC
cdr3_aa: CASSYFSGLNEQFF

v_call: TRBV19
j_call: TRBJ2-3
d_call: NA
clone_size: NA
cdr3_nt: TGTGCCGCGGCCGAGGGGGATACGCAGTATTTT
cdr3_aa: CAAAEGDTQYF

v_call: TRBV5-1
j_call: TRBJ1-1
d_call: NA
clone_size: NA
cdr3_nt: TGCGCCAGCATCCTTCTTCCGGGCCCAGGGGCTGAAGCTTTCTTT
cdr3_aa: CASILLPGPGAEAFF

v_call: TRBV19
j_call: TRBJ2-5
d_call: TRBD1
clone_size: NA
cdr3_nt: TGTGCCAGTAGTGGATGGGGGACAGGTGGGGAGACCCAGTACTTC
cdr3_aa: CASSGWGTGGETQYF

v_call: TRBV9
j_call: TRBJ1-1
d_call: TRBD1
clone_size: NA
cdr3_nt: TGTGCCAGCAGCCCTCAGACAGGGGGCACTGAAGCTTTCTTT
cdr3_aa: CASSPQTGGTEAFF

v_call: TRBV15
j_call: TRBJ2-3
d_call: NA
clone_size: NA
cdr3_nt: TGTGCCACCGGGGGTGTTGCGCGGAGTACGCAGTATTTT
cdr3_aa: CATGGVARSTQYF

v_call: TRBV7-9
j_call: TRBJ2-1
d_call: NA
clone_size: few
cdr3_nt: TGTGCCAGCACCCTCGACAACAATGAGCAGTTCTTC
cdr3_aa: CASTLDNNEQFF

v_call: TRBV10-1
j_call: TRBJ1-1
d_call: TRBD1
clone_size: NA
cdr3_nt: TGCGCCAGCAGTGGGGTCGACAGGGGCCTCTCAAACACTGAAGCTTTCTTT
cdr3_aa: CASSGVDRGLSNTEAFF

v_call: TRBV28
j_call: TRBJ2-5
d_call: NA
clone_size: NA
cdr3_nt: TGTGCCAGCAGTTTATCTCCGCTGGGTGCTCCCCAGTACTTC
cdr3_aa: CASSLSPLGAPQYF

v_call: TRBV4-2
j_call: TRBJ1-1
d_call: NA
clone_size: NA
cdr3_nt: TGTGCCAGCAGCCGCCCCAGGACGGAACACAGTATCACTGAAGCTTTCTTT
cdr3_aa: CASSRPRTEHSITEAFF

v_call: TRBV7-9
j_call: TRBJ1-2
d_call: NA
clone_size: NA
cdr3_nt: TGTGCCAGCAGCTTAGCGGGAGAAGGGGGGAAAGGCTACACCTTC
cdr3_aa: CASSLAGEGGKGYTF

v_call: TRBV15
j_call: TRBJ2-6
d_call: NA
clone_size: NA
cdr3_nt: TGTGCCACCTCTATGACAGTGATCTCTGGGGCCAACGTCCTGACTTTC
cdr3_aa: CATSMTVISGANVLTF

v_call: TRBV19
j_call: TRBJ1-5
d_call: NA
clone_size: few
cdr3_nt: TGTGCCAGTAGTATGAGGGCCGACCAGAATCAGCCCCAGCATTTT
cdr3_aa: CASSMRADQNQPQHF

v_call: TRBV11-2
j_call: TRBJ1-1
d_call: NA
clone_size: NA
cdr3_nt: TGTGCCAGCAGCTTAGATGTGGCCAGTTGGGCGCACACTGAAGCTTTCTTT
cdr3_aa: CASSLDVASWAHTEAFF

v_call: TRBV5-1
j_call: TRBJ2-1
d_call: NA
clone_size: NA
cdr3_nt: TGCGCCAGCAGCTTGGGGGGTGTCTACAATGAGCAGTTCTTC
cdr3_aa: CASSLGGVYNEQFF

v_call: TRBV28
j_call: TRBJ1-3
d_call: TRBD1
clone_size: NA
cdr3_nt: TGTGCCAGCAGTTTTGACAGGGGAGACACCATATATTTT
cdr3_aa: CASSFDRGDTIYF

v_call: TRBV27
j_call: TRBJ2-7
d_call: TRBD1
clone_size: NA
cdr3_nt: TGTGCCAGCAGTTCGGGACAGCTCTACGAGCAGTACTTC
cdr3_aa: CASSSGQLYEQYF

v_call: TRBV5-1
j_call: TRBJ2-4
d_call: NA
clone_size: NA
cdr3_nt: TGCGCCAGCAGCCTGACCGTGACCCTAGCCAAAAACATTCAGTACTTC
cdr3_aa: CASSLTVTLAKNIQYF

v_call: TRBV28
j_call: TRBJ2-1
d_call: NA
clone_size: NA
cdr3_nt: TGTGCCAGCAGTTCCCTCGCTGCGGGAAACTACAATGAGCAGTTCTTC
cdr3_aa: CASSSLAAGNYNEQFF

v_call: TRBV10-3
j_call: TRBJ2-5
d_call: TRBD2
clone_size: NA
cdr3_nt: TGTGCCATCGGGTTCGGCGGGGGGGATGAGACCCAGTACTTC
cdr3_aa: CAIGFGGGDETQYF

v_call: TRBV5-1
j_call: TRBJ1-1
d_call: NA
clone_size: NA
cdr3_nt: TGCGCCAGCAGCCGCTATCCAACGTCGAGCAGTACTATGAACACTGAAGCTTTCTTT
cdr3_aa: CASSRYPTSSSTMNTEAFF

v_call: TRBV11-2
j_call: TRBJ2-1
d_call: TRBD2
clone_size: NA
cdr3_nt: TGTGCCAGCAGCTTAGTCAGCGGGGGGGCCTACAATGAGCAGTTCTTC
cdr3_aa: CASSLVSGGAYNEQFF

v_call: TRBV27
j_call: TRBJ2-1
d_call: TRBD2
clone_size: NA
cdr3_nt: TGTGCCAGCAGTCGTCTTATGACTAGCGGGGGACTAATTTACAATGAGCAGTTCTTC
cdr3_aa: CASSRLMTSGGLIYNEQFF

v_call: TRBV5-1
j_call: TRBJ2-7
d_call: NA
clone_size: NA
cdr3_nt: TGCGCCAGCAGCTTGCCAGCAGGGCGCGAGCAGTACTTC
cdr3_aa: CASSLPAGREQYF

v_call: TRBV28
j_call: TRBJ2-6
d_call: NA
clone_size: NA
cdr3_nt: TGTGCCAGCAGCCCCCTGGCAGGGGTAATTGGGGCCAACGTCCTGACTTTC
cdr3_aa: CASSPLAGVIGANVLTF

v_call: TRBV6-1
j_call: TRBJ1-1
d_call: NA
clone_size: few
cdr3_nt: TGTGCCAGCAGTGATCCCGGGACTTGGGTAACTGAAGCTTTCTTT
cdr3_aa: CASSDPGTWVTEAFF

v_call: TRBV10-1
j_call: TRBJ2-1
d_call: NA
clone_size: NA
cdr3_nt: TGCGCCAGCAGGCGGGACCCTGGCGGGGATGAGCAGTTCTTC
cdr3_aa: CASRRDPGGDEQFF

v_call: TRBV10-2
j_call: TRBJ2-3
d_call: TRBD2
clone_size: once
cdr3_nt: TGCGCCAGCAGTGAGTCTAGCGGGGGGGTAACAGATACGCAGTATTTT
cdr3_aa: CASSESSGGVTDTQYF

v_call: TRBV5-5
j_call: TRBJ2-3
d_call: NA
clone_size: NA
cdr3_nt: TGTGCCAGCAGCTTGCGTATCGGGCCATACACAGATACGCAGTATTTT
cdr3_aa: CASSLRIGPYTDTQYF

v_call: TRBV11-2
j_call: TRBJ2-5
d_call: TRBD2
clone_size: NA
cdr3_nt: TGTGCCAGCAGCTTAGGTGATAGCGGGAGGGCCATATGGGAGACCCAGTACTTC
cdr3_aa: CASSLGDSGRAIWETQYF

v_call: TRBV6-1
j_call: TRBJ1-1
d_call: NA
clone_size: NA
cdr3_nt: TGTGCCAGCAGTGAAGATGGGGCTCTTACTGAAGCTTTCTTT
cdr3_aa: CASSEDGALTEAFF

v_call: TRBV12-5
j_call: TRBJ2-5
d_call: NA
clone_size: few
cdr3_nt: TGTGCTAGTCAAAGTCCCCTCGACCAAGAGACCCAGTACTTC
cdr3_aa: CASQSPLDQETQYF

v_call: TRBV5-1
j_call: TRBJ1-2
d_call: NA
clone_size: NA
cdr3_nt: TGCGCCAGCAGCCCTATCTCGTCGGGGGTAAAGGATGGCTACACCTTC
cdr3_aa: CASSPISSGVKDGYTF

v_call: TRBV5-1
j_call: TRBJ1-1
d_call: TRBD1
clone_size: many
cdr3_nt: TGCGCCAGCAGCCCGACCCTGACAGGGGCGAACACTGAAGCTTTCTTT
cdr3_aa: CASSPTLTGANTEAFF

v_call: TRBV5-1
j_call: TRBJ1-2
d_call: NA
clone_size: once
cdr3_nt: TGCGCCAGCAGCCCCGGGCCTGGGGACTATGGCTACACCTTC
cdr3_aa: CASSPGPGDYGYTF

v_call: TRBV6-1
j_call: TRBJ2-3
d_call: TRBD1
clone_size: NA
cdr3_nt: TGTGCCAGCAGGACAGGGTTTGTGGCAGATACGCAGTATTTT
cdr3_aa: CASRTGFVADTQYF

v_call: TRBV7-9
j_call: TRBJ1-2
d_call: NA
clone_size: NA
cdr3_nt: TGTGCCAGCAGCTTTGGAGGGGACGCCTATGGCTACACCTTC
cdr3_aa: CASSFGGDAYGYTF